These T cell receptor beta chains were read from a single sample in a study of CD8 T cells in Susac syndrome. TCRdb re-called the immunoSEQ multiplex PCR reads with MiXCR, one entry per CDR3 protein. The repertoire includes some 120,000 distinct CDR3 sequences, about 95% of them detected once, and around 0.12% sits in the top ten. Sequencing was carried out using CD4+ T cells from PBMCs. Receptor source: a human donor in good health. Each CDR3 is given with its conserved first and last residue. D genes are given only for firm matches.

CASSRNPGQGTYEQYF TRBV27 TRBD1
CASSTGTAYTGELFF TRBV6-5 TRBD1
CASSLDGRDYWADTQYF TRBV7-2 TRBD2
CASSPGSTSYEQYF TRBV18 NA
CASSFSGASNQPQHF TRBV12-3/TRBV12-4 NA
CASSLIAGGAETQYF TRBV5-1 TRBD1
CASSHFARGGPDYGYTF TRBV14 NA
CASRLSTGGGRTQYF TRBV6-5 TRBD1
CSAKDRGHQPQHF TRBV20-1 TRBD1
CASSQTGKGTEAFF TRBV3-1 TRBD1
CASSIGQGNYEQYF TRBV19 TRBD1
CASSLGDSLLEQFF TRBV5-1 NA
CSVAGSQFEKLFF TRBV29-1 NA
CASSPRGTSGSREQFF TRBV5-6 TRBD2
CASSVTLKGEAFF TRBV12-3/TRBV12-4 NA
CASSVLSTLNEQFF TRBV9 NA
CASSQGSGAYEQYF TRBV3-1 NA
CASNLGYTDTQYF TRBV3-1 NA
CASSQMAGGEYEQYF TRBV7-9 TRBD1
CATSDSRDGSYNEQFF TRBV24-1 NA
CASSRMGGYEQYF TRBV25-1 NA
CASSLGRQSDTQYF TRBV7-2 NA
CASSPPGVHEQYF TRBV3-1 NA
CASSPRGNTDTQYF TRBV28 NA
CASSPGGENTGELFF TRBV18 NA
CASRPHSALKGLGYTF TRBV28 NA
CASSQVRGGEQYF TRBV3-1 NA
CASSQDRGSGPDTQYF TRBV28 TRBD1
CASSSLNTDTQYF TRBV28 NA
CASSPNYYNEQFF TRBV12-3/TRBV12-4 NA
CATSGEDTPEKPQHF TRBV15 NA
CASSIPQGTGGYTF TRBV19 NA
CASRSGIKTQYF TRBV6-5 TRBD2
CASSLGFRGVGSYEQYF TRBV7-2 TRBD2
CSAKDIPEAFF TRBV20-1 NA
CASRRTGGPGELFF TRBV19 TRBD1
CASSSRETDTQYF TRBV7-9 NA
CASSKTGVSSYEQYF TRBV7-9 TRBD1
CSARDTEGRGTEAFF TRBV20-1 NA
CASKPTGGDSYEQYF TRBV12-3/TRBV12-4 NA
CASSSLTSGAFYEQYF TRBV5-4 TRBD2
CATSPVGLNYGYTF TRBV24-1 NA
CASSPQGAQGNEQFF TRBV12-3/TRBV12-4 TRBD1
CASSFEGQPQHF TRBV6-6 NA
CASTAGRGIGLRAFF TRBV27 NA
CSVDSGPTDTQYF TRBV29-1 NA
CASSLSGISNEQFF TRBV12-3/TRBV12-4 TRBD2
CASSPPVAGDQETQYF TRBV18 TRBD2
CASSPRGGITDTQYF TRBV4-2 TRBD2
CASSGRDTSGPTEAFF TRBV5-1 NA
CASSRGDRAFQETQYF TRBV7-9 TRBD1
CSVAPGSPNQPQHF TRBV29-1 NA
CASGNRERSEQYF TRBV7-2 NA
CASSREEATKNIQYF TRBV5-1 NA
CSLPRGSTMGYTF TRBV20-1 NA
CSVRDLNTGELFF TRBV29-1 NA
CASSQLNEQFF TRBV3-1 NA